This TCR beta chain was identified in a study of regulatory T cells in long-lasting Graves disease. Study results and caveats: Blood alone, not thyroid tissue, was studied.

The CDR3 extends over 13 amino acids. Trimming left V 0 bases short and J 9 bases short, with 9 bases between. CDR1 and CDR2 (germline): SNHLY, FYNNEI. This clonotype was seen a single time. The antigen remains undetermined. Both iRepertoire HTBI primers and Arm-PCR of CDR3 regions were used to build the TCR beta libraries. MiXCR was run by TCRdb on the multiplex PCR reads, yielding one entry per CDR3 protein. The repertoire holds roughly 440,000 distinct CDR3 sequences, about 17% seen once, with about a quarter in the top ten. The time point: newly diagnosed GD, antithyroid drugs for less than 3 months. The TCR library was prepared using RNA isolated from PBMCs. Collection of peripheral blood (approximately 9 milliliters) was done using EDTA tubes. These same data were also listed under a study on T cells in Graves' hyperthyroidism and ophthalmopathy. As that report states: Absence of ophthalmopathy progression within 18 months defined stable Graves' hyperthyroidism. RT-PCR in the first round (using the HTBI primer set) targeted the TCR CDR3.

Sequences were derived from peripheral blood mononuclear cells (PBMCs), sampled at new diagnosis, from a patient treated with antithyroid drugs. This TCR derives from a woman between 18 and 29 years old with Graves disease. The genes are TRBV2 and TRBJ2-1; perhaps TRBD2 as D (6 bases). CDR3 protein: CASSEARETEQFF. CDR3 sequence (DNA): TGTGCCAGCAGTGAAGCGCGGGAAACTGAGCAGTTCTTC.